This paragraph reports one T cell receptor (beta chain). These data belong to a study of graft-versus-host responses after intestinal transplantation. Study background: Every one of the recipients received anti-thymocyte globulin induction and afterwards took tacrolimus and steroids for 3 to 4 years.

Profiled with immunoSEQ multiplex PCR; TCRdb holds only in-frame clones, not every one. The table shows around 13,000 clones, with roughly two fifths occurring only once. Notes on the study in general: Allografts of patients with graft-donor T cell macrochimerism showed high graft-versus-host to host-versus-graft clone ratios.

The CDR3 is 14 residues long. Germline V gene lookup returns CDR1 LNHDA and CDR2 SQIVND (reference sequence). The V gene end was trimmed by 6 bases and the J gene end by 2 bases; junction bases not matched to a gene: 0. The material sequenced was alloreactive CD4+ T cells from a mixed lymphocyte reaction culture, taken before intestinal transplant. Sample subset: CFSE-low proliferating T cells sorted from approximately 6-day pre-transplant mixed lymphocyte reaction (GvH or HvG direction). The genes are TRBV19 and TRBJ2-6; TRBD1 agrees at 8 bases. This receptor was obtained from a human patient who received an intestinal transplant. CDR3: CASRQGAGANVLTF. The CDR3 nucleotides are TGTGCCAGTAGACAGGGGGCTGGGGCCAACGTCCTGACTTTC.